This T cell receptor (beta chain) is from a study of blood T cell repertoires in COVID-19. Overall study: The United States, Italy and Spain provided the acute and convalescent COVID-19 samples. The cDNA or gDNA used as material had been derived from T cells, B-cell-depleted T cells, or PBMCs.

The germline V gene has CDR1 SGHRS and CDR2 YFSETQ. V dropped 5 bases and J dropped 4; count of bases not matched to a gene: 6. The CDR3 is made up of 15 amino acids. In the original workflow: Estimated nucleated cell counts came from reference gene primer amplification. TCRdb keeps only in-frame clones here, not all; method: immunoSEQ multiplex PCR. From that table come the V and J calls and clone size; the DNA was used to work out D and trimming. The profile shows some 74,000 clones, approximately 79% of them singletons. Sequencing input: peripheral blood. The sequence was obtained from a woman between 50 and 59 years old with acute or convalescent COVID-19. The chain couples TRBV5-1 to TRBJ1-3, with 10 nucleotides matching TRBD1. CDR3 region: CASSRTGGDGNTIYF. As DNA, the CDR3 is TGCGCCAGCAGTAGGACAGGGGGTGACGGAAACACCATATATTTT.